This TCR beta chain was found in a study of long-term antiretroviral therapy in people with HIV. Study background: The earliest samples came from an era when ART typically awaited falling CD4 counts.

Study results and caveats: Pre-ART expanded clones dominated the repertoire at every time point. Repertoires looked antigen-experienced, with only a slight naive shift after ART. Post-ART, diversity grew, though it stayed under transplant donor control levels.

At survey level, the immunoSEQ assay was run in its v3.0 version. Clones were read by immunoSEQ multiplex PCR, and TCRdb kept only the in-frame ones, dropping some. The sample has roughly 16,000 clones; almost 80% are singletons. Points on this clone: The antigen is unknown.

The CDR3 runs to 15 residues. CDR1 is SGHNT, CDR2 YENEEA, per germline. Trimming cost V 3 bases and J 5 bases; bases outside gene matches: 5. The chain couples TRBV11-3 to TRBJ2-1; TRBD2 matches 9 bases. Here the sequenced sample was unsorted PBMCs, taken 2.3 years after starting antiretroviral therapy. The source of this sequence is a woman in her thirties or forties with HIV. The CDR3 region has the DNA TGTGCCAGCAGCTTTAGCGGGGGTGGCCACAATGAGCAGTTCTTC. It encodes CASSFSGGGHNEQFF.